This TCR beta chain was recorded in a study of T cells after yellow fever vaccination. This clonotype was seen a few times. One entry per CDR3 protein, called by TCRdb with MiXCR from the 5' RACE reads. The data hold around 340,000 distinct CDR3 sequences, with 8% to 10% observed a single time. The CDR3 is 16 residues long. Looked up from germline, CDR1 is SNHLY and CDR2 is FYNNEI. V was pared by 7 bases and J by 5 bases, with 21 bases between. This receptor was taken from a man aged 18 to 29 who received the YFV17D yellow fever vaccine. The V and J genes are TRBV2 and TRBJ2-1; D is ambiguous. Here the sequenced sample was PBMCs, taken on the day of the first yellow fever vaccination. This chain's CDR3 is CASTQARAGGDNEQFF. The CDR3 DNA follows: TGTGCCAGCACCCAAGCTAGGGCAGGCGGCGACAATGAGCAGTTCTTC.